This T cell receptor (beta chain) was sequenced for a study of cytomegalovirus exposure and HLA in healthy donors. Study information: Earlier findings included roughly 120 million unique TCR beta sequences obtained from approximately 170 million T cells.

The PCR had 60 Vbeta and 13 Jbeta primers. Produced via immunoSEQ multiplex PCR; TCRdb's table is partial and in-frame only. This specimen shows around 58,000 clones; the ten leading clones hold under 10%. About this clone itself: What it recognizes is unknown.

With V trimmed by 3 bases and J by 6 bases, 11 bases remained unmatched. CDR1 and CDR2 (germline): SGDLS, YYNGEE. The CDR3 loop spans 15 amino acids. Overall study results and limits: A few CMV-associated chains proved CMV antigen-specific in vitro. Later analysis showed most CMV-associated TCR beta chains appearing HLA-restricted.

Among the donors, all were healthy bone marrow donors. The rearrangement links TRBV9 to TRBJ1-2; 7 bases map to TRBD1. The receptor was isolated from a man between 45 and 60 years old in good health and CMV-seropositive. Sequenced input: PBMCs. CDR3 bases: TGTGCCAGCAGCGCCCGCCTAGACAGGGACGATGGCTACACCTTC. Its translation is CASSARLDRDDGYTF.